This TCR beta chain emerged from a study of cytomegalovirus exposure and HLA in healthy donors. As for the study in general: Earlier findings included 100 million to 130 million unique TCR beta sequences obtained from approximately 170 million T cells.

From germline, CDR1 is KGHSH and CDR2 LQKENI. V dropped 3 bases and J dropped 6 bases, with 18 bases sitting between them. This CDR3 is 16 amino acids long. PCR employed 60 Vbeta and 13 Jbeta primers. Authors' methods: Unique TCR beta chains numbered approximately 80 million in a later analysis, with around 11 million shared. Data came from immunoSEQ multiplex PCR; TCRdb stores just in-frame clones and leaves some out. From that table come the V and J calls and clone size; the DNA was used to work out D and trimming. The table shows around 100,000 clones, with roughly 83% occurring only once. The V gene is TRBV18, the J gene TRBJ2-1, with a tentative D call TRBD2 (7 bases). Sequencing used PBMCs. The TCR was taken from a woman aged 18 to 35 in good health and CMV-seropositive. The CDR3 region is CASSPGGGVLGNEQFF. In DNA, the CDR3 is TGTGCCAGCTCACCGGGAGGGGGAGTACTAGGCAATGAGCAGTTCTTC.